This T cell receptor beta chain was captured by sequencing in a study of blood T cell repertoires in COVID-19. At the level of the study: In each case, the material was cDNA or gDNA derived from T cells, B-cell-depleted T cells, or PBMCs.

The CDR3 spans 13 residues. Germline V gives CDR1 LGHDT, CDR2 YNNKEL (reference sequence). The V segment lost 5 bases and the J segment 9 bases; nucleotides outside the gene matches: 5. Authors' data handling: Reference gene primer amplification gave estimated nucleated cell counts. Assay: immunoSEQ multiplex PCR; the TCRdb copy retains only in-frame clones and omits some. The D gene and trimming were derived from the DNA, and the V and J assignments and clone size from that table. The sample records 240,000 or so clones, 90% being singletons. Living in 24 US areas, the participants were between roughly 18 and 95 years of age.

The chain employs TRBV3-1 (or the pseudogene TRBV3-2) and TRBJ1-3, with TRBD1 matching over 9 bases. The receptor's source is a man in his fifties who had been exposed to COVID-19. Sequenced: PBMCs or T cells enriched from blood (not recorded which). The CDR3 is CASSGDRVGTIYF. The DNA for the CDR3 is TGTGCCAGCAGCGGGGACAGGGTGGGCACCATATATTTT.